This T cell receptor beta chain was documented in a study of blood T cell repertoires in COVID-19. This clone was observed many times. Data came from immunoSEQ multiplex PCR; TCRdb stores just in-frame clones and leaves some out. The sample carries around 180,000 clones, roughly nine tenths recorded once. The CDR3 runs to 21 residues. The V and J ends lost 3 bases and 6 bases, in that order; junction bases with no gene match: 21. Germline-derived CDR1 and CDR2 are LGHNA and YNFKEQ. The receptor was derived from a woman between 40 and 55 years old with acute COVID-19. This chain connects TRBV4-2 to TRBJ2-2; 11 bases align to TRBD2. Sequencing used PBMCs or T cells enriched from blood (not recorded which). CDR3 residues: CASSHSYKKTSGERGAGELFF. The DNA of the CDR3 is TGTGCCAGCAGCCATTCTTACAAAAAGACTAGCGGGGAGAGGGGCGCCGGGGAGCTGTTTTTT.